This T cell receptor (beta chain) was identified in a study of control samples from healthy donors and cancer patients. Here immunoSEQ multiplex PCR was the method, and the copy in TCRdb shows in-frame clones only, minus some. The sample has about 130,000 clones; around 94% are singletons. This CDR3 is 13 amino acids long. The V and J ends lost 5 bases and 0 bases respectively, with 7 bases between them. Germline assignment: CDR1 SGDLS and CDR2 YYNGEE. V and J are TRBV9 and TRBJ2-3, with a possible D match to TRBD1 (5 bases). Specimen: PBMCs. This receptor was taken from a man aged 60-69 years with colorectal cancer. The CDR3 sequence: CASSKGSTDTQYF. CDR3 nucleotides: TGTGCCAGCAGTAAGGGGAGCACAGATACGCAGTATTTT.